This passage covers 30 T cell receptor beta chains from one sample sequenced in a study of cytomegalovirus exposure and HLA in healthy donors. With 60 Vbeta and 13 Jbeta primers, the PCR was carried out. Only in-frame clones appear in the TCRdb table, and some are missing; sequencing was by immunoSEQ multiplex PCR. Of 200,000 or so clones in the sample, about 90% were seen once. Sequenced input: PBMCs. These receptors were taken from a man between 25 and 39 years old in good health and CMV-seronegative.

V and J are TRBV6-1 and TRBJ2-7, with D perhaps TRBD2 (5 bases). Germline V gene lookup returns CDR1 MNHNS and CDR2 SASEGT. Trimming removed 1 base at V and 3 bases at J, with 10 bases between. CDR3 size: 14 residues. The CDR3 sequence: CASSEGTGVYEQYF. The DNA for the CDR3 is TGTGCCAGCAGTGAAGGGACTGGAGTCTACGAGCAGTACTTC.

As for this clone: Different DNA sequences within this sample yield the same CDR3. The V call is TRBV4-2, the J call TRBJ2-1; TRBD2 matches 9 bases. CDR3 size: 19 residues. V dropped 0 bases and J dropped 1; count of bases not matched to a gene: 10. Germline V gene data show CDR1 as LGHNA and CDR2 as YNFKEQ. CDR3 coding DNA: TGTGCCAGCAGCCAAGATAGGGGTGCTAGCGGGGTTTCCTACAATGAGCAGTTCTTC. This translates into CASSQDRGASGVSYNEQFF.

Comment on this clone: The junction departs from the called germline gene at one end, perhaps through a read error. The rearrangement joins TRBV7-7 to TRBJ2-7, with 9 bases identical to TRBD2. This CDR3 has 17 residues. In germline, CDR1 is SSHAT, CDR2 FNYEAQ (reference sequence). Here the CDR3 DNA reads TGTGCTAGCAGCCGCGGGGCGGGGGTTAGCGGGAGAGGCGAGCAGTACTTC. This codes for CASSRGAGVSGRGEQYF.

This clone has only one observation. The genes are TRBV4-3 and TRBJ2-3; D unclear. The germline V gene has CDR1 LGHNA and CDR2 YSLEER. The V end was cut by 1 base, the J end by 6 bases, with 8 bases between. CDR3 length equals 13 residues. The CDR3 DNA follows: TGCGCCAGCAGCCAAGTGTTTCCTGATACGCAGTATTTT. This sequence encodes CASSQVFPDTQYF.

The V call is TRBV7-2, the J call TRBJ2-1; D might be TRBD1 (6 bases). This CDR3 is built from 16 residues. Trimming removed 6 bases from V and 2 bases from J, with 17 bases in between. From germline, CDR1 is SGHTA and CDR2 FQGNSA. The CDR3 loop is CASSFTGSDPYNEQFF. The CDR3 region has the DNA TGTGCCAGCAGTTTTACAGGGTCGGACCCCTACAATGAGCAGTTCTTC. The full variable domain, in which reference TRBV7-2 and TRBJ2-1 provide the parts outside the CDR3, is GAGVSQSPSNKVTEKGKDVELRCDPISGHTALYWYRQSLGQGLEFLIYFQGNSAPDKSGLPSDRFSAERTGGSVSTLTIQRTQQEDSAVYLCASSFTGSDPYNEQFFGPGTRLTVL.

The V call is TRBV19, the J call TRBJ1-2, with 7 bases fitting TRBD1. The length of the CDR3 is 15 residues. CDR1 is LNHDA, CDR2 SQIVND, per germline (reference sequence). Trimming at V came to 3 bases and at J to 2 bases, leaving 6 bases not matched to a gene. The CDR3 spells CASSMGDSSNYGYTF. CDR3 nucleotides: TGTGCCAGTAGTATGGGGGACAGTTCCAACTATGGCTACACCTTC.

This rearrangement joins TRBV30 to TRBJ2-7; D is unclear. Germline V lookup: CDR1 GTSNPN, CDR2 SVGIG (reference sequence). The V gene lost 1 base and the J gene lost 9 bases, with 13 bases spanning the gap. This CDR3 is built from 12 residues. The chain's CDR3 is CAWSGSALRQYF. Written as DNA, the CDR3 is TGTGCCTGGAGTGGATCCGCCTTGAGGCAGTACTTC.

This clone was counted a single time. This sequence joins TRBV27 and TRBJ2-7, with D possibly matching TRBD1 (6 bases). From germline, CDR1 is MNHEY and CDR2 SMNVEV (reference sequence). V lost 6 bases to trimming and J lost 0 bases, with 21 bases between them. The CDR3 is 17 residues long. In nucleotides, the CDR3 is TGTGCCAGCAGAAGATTCTCCGGGGCAGGGGACTCCTACGAGCAGTACTTC. This codes for CASRRFSGAGDSYEQYF.

The chain uses TRBV14 and TRBJ2-7, with D possibly TRBD1 on 5 matching bases. The V end lost 5 bases, the J end lost 6 bases, and 14 bases lay between the germline ends. Germline values: CDR1 SGHDN, CDR2 FVKESK. The CDR3 loop spans 13 amino acids. The CDR3 sequence: CASSFGWGGEQYF. CDR3 DNA sequence: TGTGCCAGCAGCTTCGGATGGGGCGGCGAGCAGTACTTC.

This chain uses TRBV2 with TRBJ2-7; tentative D call: TRBD2 (7 bases). The length of the CDR3 is 14 residues. V was cut by 4 bases and J by 5 bases, with 15 bases left in between. The germline gives CDR1 SNHLY, CDR2 FYNNEI. The CDR3 spells CASSARGGNDEQYF. CDR3 nucleotide sequence: TGTGCCAGCAGTGCTAGGGGGGGCAACGACGAGCAGTACTTC. Full variable domain (rest looked up from reference TRBV2 and TRBJ2-7): EPEVTQTPSHQVTQMGQEVILRCVPISNHLYFYWYRQILGQKVEFLVSFYNNEISEKSEIFDDQFSVERPDGSNFTLKIRSTKLEDSAMYFCASSARGGNDEQYFGPGTRLTVT.

The CDR3, as DNA: TGTGCCAGCAGCCCAGGGGCTGGCTCACGTGGCTACACCTTC. Its protein product is CASSPGAGSRGYTF. V gene TRBV27 combines with J gene TRBJ1-2, with D perhaps TRBD1 (6 bases). Germline V gives CDR1 MNHEY, CDR2 SMNVEV (reference sequence). The V and J ends lost 6 bases and 7 bases respectively, with 18 bases between them. The CDR3 is 14 residues long.

The chain employs TRBV11-2 and TRBJ2-7; possibly TRBD1 for D (6 bases). Per the germline V gene, CDR1 is SGHAT and CDR2 is FQNNGV. This CDR3 is 13 amino acids long. Trimming removed 1 base from V and 6 bases from J, with 10 bases in between. CDR3 DNA: TGTGCCAGCAGCTTAGGACAGGCATTCGAGCAGTACTTC. It translates to CASSLGQAFEQYF.

The chain has TRBV30 and TRBJ1-3; D gene ambiguous. Trimming cost V 2 bases and J 1 base, with 12 bases left between them. The length of the CDR3 is 15 residues. The V gene's germline CDR1 is GTSNPN and CDR2 SVGIG (reference sequence). CDR3 bases: TGTGCCTGGAGTCTGGTACTATCGTCTGGAAACACCATATATTTT. It codes for CAWSLVLSSGNTIYF.

CDR3 sequence: CASSTKQGRGELFF. The CDR3 region has the DNA TGTGCCAGCAGTACAAAACAAGGGAGAGGGGAGCTGTTTTTT. This sequence joins TRBV28 and TRBJ2-2, with a tentative D call TRBD2 (5 bases). CDR1 MDHEN and CDR2 SYDVKM come from the germline V gene. V lost 5 bases and J 8 bases, leaving 15 bases between the germline ends. This CDR3 contains 14 residues. The whole variable domain, remainder taken from reference TRBV28 and TRBJ2-2, is DVKVTQSSRYLVKRTGEKVFLECVQDMDHENMFWYRQDPGLGLRLIYFSYDVKMKEKGDIPEGYSVSREKKERFSLILESASTNQTSMYLCASSTKQGRGELFFGEGSRLTVL.

V and J are TRBV6-5 and TRBJ1-6; 7 bases are shared with TRBD1. V shed 8 bases, J shed 9 bases, and the junction held 10 bases outside the gene matches. Germline-derived CDR1 and CDR2 are MNHEY and SVGAGI. The CDR3 has 14 amino acids. CDR3 in DNA: TGTGCCAGCGGTCCGGGACAGATAGGTTCACCCCTCCACTTT. It encodes CASGPGQIGSPLHF.

This rearrangement joins TRBV27 to TRBJ1-5; D might be TRBD1 (5 bases). The V and J ends lost 4 bases and 1 base respectively, with 5 bases between them. Germline CDR1 and CDR2: MNHEY and SMNVEV (reference sequence). This CDR3 contains 13 residues. The CDR3 protein is CASSSGSNQPQHF. Written as DNA, the CDR3 is TGTGCCAGCAGTTCAGGGAGCAATCAGCCCCAGCATTTT.

This chain connects TRBV29-1 to TRBJ2-7; tentative D call: TRBD1 (6 bases). V was shortened by 3 bases and J by 3 bases, with 15 bases between the two germline ends. CDR3 size: 14 residues. Germline loops: CDR1 SQVTM, CDR2 ANQGSEA. The CDR3 spells CSVEGLDSHYEQYF. DNA of the CDR3: TGCAGCGTTGAGGGTTTGGACAGTCACTACGAGCAGTACTTC.

The rearrangement joins TRBV28 to TRBJ2-7; TRBD2 might be the D (6 bases). The CDR3 sequence is 15 residues long. V was cut by 6 bases and J by 6 bases, with 21 bases left in between. CDR1 and CDR2 (germline): MDHEN, SYDVKM. The CDR3 here is CASRRWGRVEGEQYF. The CDR3 bases are TGTGCCAGCAGGAGATGGGGCAGGGTGGAGGGCGAGCAGTACTTC.

The rearrangement links TRBV6-6 to TRBJ2-7, with 8 nucleotides matching TRBD1. In germline, CDR1 is MNHNY, CDR2 SVGAGI (reference sequence). This CDR3 region has 13 residues. V was pared by 7 bases and J by 2 bases, with 4 bases of the junction left unmatched. CDR3 region: CASTPTGAYEQYF. The CDR3 nucleotides are TGTGCCAGCACCCCGACAGGGGCCTACGAGCAGTACTTC.

This sequence joins TRBV18 and TRBJ2-5; D gene unclear. The germline V and J ends were trimmed by 6 bases and 0 bases, with 14 bases remaining between them. Germline V lookup: CDR1 KGHSH, CDR2 LQKENI. The CDR3 runs to 15 residues. The CDR3: CASSLGQTYQETQYF. In DNA form, the CDR3 reads TGTGCCAGCTCCCTTGGGCAGACGTACCAAGAGACCCAGTACTTC.

This rearrangement joins TRBV6-6 to TRBJ2-1; 9 bases are a match to TRBD1. Germline CDR1 is MNHNY and CDR2 is SVGAGI (reference sequence). The CDR3 consists of 14 residues. After removal of 6 bases from V and 3 bases from J, the junction contained 3 bases not matched to a gene. The CDR3 region has the DNA TGTGCCAGCAGCCGGACAGGGGTCTACAATGAGCAGTTCTTC. Its translation: CASSRTGVYNEQFF.

The genes are TRBV5-1 and TRBJ2-2; weak D call: TRBD2 (5 bases). This CDR3 is built from 14 residues. The germline V and J ends were trimmed by 4 bases and 6 bases, with 13 bases remaining between them. Germline lookup yields CDR1 SGHRS and CDR2 YFSETQ. CDR3 nucleotides: TGCGCCAGCAGCGTGATAGGGAGAGCCGGGGAGCTGTTTTTT. Translating gives CASSVIGRAGELFF.

This clone was observed a handful of times. V gene TRBV19 combines with J gene TRBJ1-4; a possible D gene is TRBD1 (5 bases). V was trimmed by 6 bases and J by 0 bases, leaving 8 bases between them. CDR1 LNHDA and CDR2 SQIVND come from the germline V gene (reference sequence). This CDR3 is built from 14 residues. As DNA, the CDR3 is TGTGCCAGTAGAGGAGGGGCAACTAATGAAAAACTGTTTTTT. Its protein product is CASRGGATNEKLFF.

The chain employs TRBV11-2 and TRBJ1-3; TRBD1 matches 7 bases. The CDR3 consists of 15 residues. The germline gives CDR1 SGHAT, CDR2 FQNNGV. J was trimmed by 2 bases and V by 5 bases; bases with no gene match: 6. CDR3 region: CASSPHRGTGNTIYF. CDR3 coding DNA: TGTGCCAGCAGCCCGCACAGGGGTACTGGAAACACCATATATTTT.

This clone was detected only once. The rearrangement uses TRBV18 and TRBJ2-2; D is perhaps TRBD2 (5 bases). This CDR3 is 12 amino acids long. V was shortened by 6 bases and J by 6 bases, with 8 bases between the two germline ends. CDR1 and CDR2 (germline): KGHSH, LQKENI. The CDR3 here is CASSGDSGELFF. CDR3 sequence (DNA): TGTGCCAGCTCGGGAGACTCCGGGGAGCTGTTTTTT.

This chain links TRBV19 with TRBJ1-1; D might be TRBD1 (5 bases). Trimming took off 5 bases at V and 0 bases at J, with 13 bases between the two ends. The CDR3 is 15 amino acids. Germline V gives CDR1 LNHDA, CDR2 SQIVND (reference sequence). This chain's CDR3 is CASSLRQNLNTEAFF. The CDR3 DNA follows: TGTGCCAGTAGTCTCCGACAGAATCTGAACACTGAAGCTTTCTTT.

This clone is a singleton in its sample. The rearrangement joins TRBV5-4 to TRBJ1-2; 8 nucleotides agree with TRBD1. The germline gives CDR1 SGHNT, CDR2 YYREEE (reference sequence). This CDR3 has 13 residues. V shed 5 bases and J 4 bases; nucleotides not matched to a gene: 4. As DNA, the CDR3 is TGTGCCAGCAGATTGACAGGGGTCTATGGCTACACCTTC. Its translation: CASRLTGVYGYTF.

The chain carries TRBV7-6 and TRBJ2-3; 9 bases align to TRBD1. There are 16 residues in the CDR3. V lost 2 bases, J lost 4 bases, and 7 bases stayed unmatched. Per germline, CDR1 SGHVS and CDR2 FNYEAQ. DNA of the CDR3: TGTGCCAGCAGCTTATTCCGGGACAGGGTTCCAGATACGCAGTATTTT. Translating gives CASSLFRDRVPDTQYF.

CDR3 nucleotide sequence: TGTGCCAGCTCACCGTCAACCGGGACTTACACAGATACGCAGTATTTT. Encoded protein: CASSPSTGTYTDTQYF. The rearrangement links TRBV18 to TRBJ2-3; D may be TRBD2 (6 bases). This CDR3 is 16 amino acids long. The ends were cut back, 3 bases at V and 2 bases at J, with 15 bases in the middle. The germline CDR1 and CDR2 sequences are KGHSH and LQKENI.

In this sample, this clone turned up a few times. This chain connects TRBV6-1 to TRBJ1-1, with no clear D. V lost 3 bases to trimming and J lost 1 base, with 15 bases between them. The V gene's germline CDR1 is MNHNS and CDR2 SASEGT. The CDR3 contains 16 residues. The CDR3 DNA sequence: TGTGCCAGCAGTGACGCCTCTACTACTAGGAACACTGAAGCTTTCTTT. This gives the protein CASSDASTTRNTEAFF.